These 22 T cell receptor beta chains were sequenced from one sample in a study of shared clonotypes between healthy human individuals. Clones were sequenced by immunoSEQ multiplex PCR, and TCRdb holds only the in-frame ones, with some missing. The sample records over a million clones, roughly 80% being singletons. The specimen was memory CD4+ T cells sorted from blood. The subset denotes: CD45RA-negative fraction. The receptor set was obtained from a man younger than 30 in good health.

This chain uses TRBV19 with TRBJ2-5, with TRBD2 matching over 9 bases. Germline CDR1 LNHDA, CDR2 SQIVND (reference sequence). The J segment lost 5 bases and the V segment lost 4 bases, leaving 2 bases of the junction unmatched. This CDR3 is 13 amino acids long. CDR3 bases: TGTGCCAGTAGTAGCGGGGGGGCGGAGACCCAGTACTTC. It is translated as CASSSGGAETQYF.

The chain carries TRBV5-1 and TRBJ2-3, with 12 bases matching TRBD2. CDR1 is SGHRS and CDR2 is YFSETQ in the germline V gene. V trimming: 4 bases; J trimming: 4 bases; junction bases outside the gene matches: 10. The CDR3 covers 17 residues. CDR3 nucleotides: TGCGCCAGCAGCCTTGGACAACTAGCGGGAGGACCAGATACGCAGTATTTT. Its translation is CASSLGQLAGGPDTQYF. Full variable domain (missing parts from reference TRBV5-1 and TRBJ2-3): KAGVTQTPRYLIKTRGQQVTLSCSPISGHRSVSWYQQTPGQGLQFLFEYFSETQRNKGNFPGRFSGRQFSNSRSEMNVSTLELGDSALYLCASSLGQLAGGPDTQYFGPGTRLTVL.

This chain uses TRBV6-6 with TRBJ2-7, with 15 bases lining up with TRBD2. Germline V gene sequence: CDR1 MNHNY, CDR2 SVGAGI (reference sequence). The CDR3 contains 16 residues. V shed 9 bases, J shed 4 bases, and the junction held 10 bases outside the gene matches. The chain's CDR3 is CASTGLAGGPRYEQYF. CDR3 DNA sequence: TGTGCCAGTACTGGACTAGCGGGAGGGCCTCGGTACGAGCAGTACTTC.

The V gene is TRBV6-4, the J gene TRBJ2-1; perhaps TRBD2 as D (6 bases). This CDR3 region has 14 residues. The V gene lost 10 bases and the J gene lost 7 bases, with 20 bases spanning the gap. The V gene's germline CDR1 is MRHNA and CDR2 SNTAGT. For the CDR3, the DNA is TGTGCCATCTCGATAGCGGATGTCGTAAATGAGCAGTTCTTC. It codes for CAISIADVVNEQFF.

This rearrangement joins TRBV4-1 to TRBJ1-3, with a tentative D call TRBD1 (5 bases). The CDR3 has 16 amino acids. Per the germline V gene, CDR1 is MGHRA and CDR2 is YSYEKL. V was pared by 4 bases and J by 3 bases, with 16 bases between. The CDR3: CASSLGGRGGGNTIYF. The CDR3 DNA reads TGCGCCAGCAGCCTTGGAGGGAGGGGCGGTGGAAACACCATATATTTT.

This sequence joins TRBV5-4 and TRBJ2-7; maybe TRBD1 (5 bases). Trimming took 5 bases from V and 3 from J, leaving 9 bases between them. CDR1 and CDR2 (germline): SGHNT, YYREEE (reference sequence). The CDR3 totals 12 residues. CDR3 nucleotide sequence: TGTGCCAGCAGAATAGACAGCTACGAGCAGTACTTC. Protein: CASRIDSYEQYF.

CDR3 sequence reads: CASMTYNEQFF. As DNA, the CDR3 is TGTGCCAGCATGACGTACAATGAGCAGTTCTTC. The genes are TRBV2 and TRBJ2-1; D gene ambiguous. This CDR3 region has 11 residues. V shed 7 bases and J shed 4 bases, with 5 bases lying between them. Germline V lookup: CDR1 SNHLY, CDR2 FYNNEI.

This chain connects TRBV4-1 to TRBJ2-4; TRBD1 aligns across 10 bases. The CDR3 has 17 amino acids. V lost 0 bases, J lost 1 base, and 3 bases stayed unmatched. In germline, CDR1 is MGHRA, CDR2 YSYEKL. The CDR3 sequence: CASSQDLGQGAKNIQYF. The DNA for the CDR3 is TGCGCCAGCAGCCAAGATTTGGGACAGGGGGCCAAAAACATTCAGTACTTC.

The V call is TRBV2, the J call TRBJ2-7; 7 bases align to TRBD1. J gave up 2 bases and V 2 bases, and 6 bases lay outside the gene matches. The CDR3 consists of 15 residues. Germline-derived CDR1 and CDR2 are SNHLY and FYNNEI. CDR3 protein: CASSESDRLAYEQYF. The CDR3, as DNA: TGTGCCAGCAGTGAATCGGACAGGCTTGCCTACGAGCAGTACTTC. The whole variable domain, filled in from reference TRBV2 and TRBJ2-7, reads EPEVTQTPSHQVTQMGQEVILRCVPISNHLYFYWYRQILGQKVEFLVSFYNNEISEKSEIFDDQFSVERPDGSNFTLKIRSTKLEDSAMYFCASSESDRLAYEQYFGPGTRLTVT.

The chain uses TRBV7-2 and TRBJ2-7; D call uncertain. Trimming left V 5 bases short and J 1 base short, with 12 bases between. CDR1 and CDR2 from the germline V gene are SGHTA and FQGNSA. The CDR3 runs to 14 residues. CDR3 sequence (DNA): TGTGCCAGCAGCGACGCCGGTAGTTCCTACGAGCAGTACTTC. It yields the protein CASSDAGSSYEQYF.

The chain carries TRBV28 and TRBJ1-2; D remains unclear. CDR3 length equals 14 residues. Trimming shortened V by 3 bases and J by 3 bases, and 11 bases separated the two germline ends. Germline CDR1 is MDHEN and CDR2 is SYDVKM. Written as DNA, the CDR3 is TGTGCCAGCAGTTTCCCCATCCGGGACTATGGCTACACCTTC. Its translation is CASSFPIRDYGYTF.

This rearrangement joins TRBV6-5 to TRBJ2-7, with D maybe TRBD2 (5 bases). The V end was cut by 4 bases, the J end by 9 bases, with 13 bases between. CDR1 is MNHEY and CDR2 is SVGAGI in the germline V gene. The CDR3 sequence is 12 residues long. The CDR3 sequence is CASSSIARAQYF. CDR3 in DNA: TGTGCCAGCAGTTCCATAGCGCGAGCGCAGTACTTC.

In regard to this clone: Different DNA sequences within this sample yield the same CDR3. The CDR3 protein is CASSLPGGYNEQFF. CDR3 nucleotides: TGTGCCAGCAGCTTACCGGGGGGCTACAATGAGCAGTTCTTC. The chain joins TRBV5-6 to TRBJ2-1, with 7 nucleotides matching TRBD2. Germline V gives CDR1 SGHDT, CDR2 YYEEEE. After removal of 2 bases from V and 3 bases from J, the junction contained 2 bases not matched to a gene. The CDR3 sequence is 14 residues long.

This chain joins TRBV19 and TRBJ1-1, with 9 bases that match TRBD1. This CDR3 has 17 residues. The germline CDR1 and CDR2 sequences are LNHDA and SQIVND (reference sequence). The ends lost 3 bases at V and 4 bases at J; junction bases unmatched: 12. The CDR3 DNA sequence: TGTGCCAGTAGTATCTTGATTCGGGACAGGGTATCCACTGAAGCTTTCTTT. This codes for CASSILIRDRVSTEAFF. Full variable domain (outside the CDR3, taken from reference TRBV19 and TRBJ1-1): DGGITQSPKYLFRKEGQNVTLSCEQNLNHDAMYWYRQDPGQGLRLIYYSQIVNDFQKGDIAEGYSVSREKKESFPLTVTSAQKNPTAFYLCASSILIRDRVSTEAFFGQGTRLTVV.

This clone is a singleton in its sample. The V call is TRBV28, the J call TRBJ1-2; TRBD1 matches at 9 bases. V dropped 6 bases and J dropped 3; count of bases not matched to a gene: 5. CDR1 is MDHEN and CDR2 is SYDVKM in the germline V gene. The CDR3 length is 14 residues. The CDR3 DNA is TGTGCCAGCAGCCCCCGGGACAGGGACTATGGCTACACCTTC. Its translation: CASSPRDRDYGYTF.

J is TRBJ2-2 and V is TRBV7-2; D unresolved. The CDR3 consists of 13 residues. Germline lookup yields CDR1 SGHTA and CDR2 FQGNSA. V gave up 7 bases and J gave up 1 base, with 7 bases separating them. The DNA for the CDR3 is TGTGCCAGCACGCAGAAGAACACCGGGGAGCTGTTTTTT. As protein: CASTQKNTGELFF.

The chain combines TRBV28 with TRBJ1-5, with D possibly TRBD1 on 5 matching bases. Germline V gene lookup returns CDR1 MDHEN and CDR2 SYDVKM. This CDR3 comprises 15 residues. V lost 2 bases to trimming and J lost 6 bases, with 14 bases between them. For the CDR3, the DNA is TGTGCCAGCAGTTTACCTCAGGGCTCAGGTCAGCCCCAGCATTTT. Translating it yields CASSLPQGSGQPQHF.

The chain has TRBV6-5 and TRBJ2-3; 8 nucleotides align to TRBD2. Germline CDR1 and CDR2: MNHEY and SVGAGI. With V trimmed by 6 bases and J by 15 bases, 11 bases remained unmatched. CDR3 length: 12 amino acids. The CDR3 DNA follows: TGTGCCAGCAGCCGGGGGGGGGACTCCCCCTATTTT. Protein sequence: CASSRGGDSPYF.

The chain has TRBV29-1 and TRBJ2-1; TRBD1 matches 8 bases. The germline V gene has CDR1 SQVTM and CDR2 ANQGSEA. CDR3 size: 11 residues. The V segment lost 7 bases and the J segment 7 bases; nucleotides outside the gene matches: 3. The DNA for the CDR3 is TGCAGCGGAAGGACAGGGAATGAGCAGTTCTTC. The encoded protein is CSGRTGNEQFF.

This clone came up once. The DNA of the CDR3 is TGCGCCAGCAGCCAAGTACTAGCGATAAACACCGGGGAGCTGTTTTTT. Translating gives CASSQVLAINTGELFF. V is TRBV4-1 and J is TRBJ2-2; 7 nucleotides line up with TRBD2. V lost 1 base to trimming and J lost 2 bases; unmatched junction nucleotides: 4. The V gene's germline CDR1 is MGHRA and CDR2 YSYEKL. This CDR3 is 16 amino acids long.

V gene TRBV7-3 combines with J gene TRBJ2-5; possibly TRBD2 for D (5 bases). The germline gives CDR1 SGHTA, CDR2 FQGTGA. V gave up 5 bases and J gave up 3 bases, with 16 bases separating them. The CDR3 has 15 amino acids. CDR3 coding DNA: TGTGCCAGCAGCCCGGCGGGCCTTGACGAAGAGACCCAGTACTTC. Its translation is CASSPAGLDEETQYF. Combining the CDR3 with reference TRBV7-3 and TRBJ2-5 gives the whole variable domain GAGVSQTPSNKVTEKGKYVELRCDPISGHTALYWYRQSLGQGPEFLIYFQGTGAADDSGLPNDRFFAVRPEGSVSTLKIQRTERGDSAVYLCASSPAGLDEETQYFGPGTRLLVL.

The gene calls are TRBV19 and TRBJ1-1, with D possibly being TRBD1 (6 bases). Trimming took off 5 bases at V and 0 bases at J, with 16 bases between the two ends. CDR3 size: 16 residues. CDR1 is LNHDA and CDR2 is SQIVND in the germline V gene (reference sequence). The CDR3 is CASSSRRGKMNTEAFF. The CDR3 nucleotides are TGTGCCAGTAGTTCTCGCAGGGGTAAAATGAACACTGAAGCTTTCTTT.